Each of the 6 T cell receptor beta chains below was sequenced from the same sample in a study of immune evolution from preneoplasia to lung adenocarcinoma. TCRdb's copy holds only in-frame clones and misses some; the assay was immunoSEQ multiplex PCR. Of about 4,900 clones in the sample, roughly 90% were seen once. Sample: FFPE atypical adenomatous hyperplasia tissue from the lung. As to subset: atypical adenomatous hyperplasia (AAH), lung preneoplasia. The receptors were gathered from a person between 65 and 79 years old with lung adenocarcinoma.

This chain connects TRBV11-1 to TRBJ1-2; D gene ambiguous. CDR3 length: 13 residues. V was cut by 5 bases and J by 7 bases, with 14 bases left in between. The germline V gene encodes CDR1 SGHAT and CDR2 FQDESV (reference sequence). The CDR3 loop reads CASSQCFFCGYTF. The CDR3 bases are TGTGCCAGCAGCCAATGCTTCTTTTGTGGCTACACCTTC.

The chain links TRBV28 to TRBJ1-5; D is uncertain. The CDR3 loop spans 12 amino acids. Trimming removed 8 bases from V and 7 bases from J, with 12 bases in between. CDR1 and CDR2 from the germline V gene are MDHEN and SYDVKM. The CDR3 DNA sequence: TGTGCCAGCCGCTCAGTGGGACAGCCCCAGCATTTT. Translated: CASRSVGQPQHF.

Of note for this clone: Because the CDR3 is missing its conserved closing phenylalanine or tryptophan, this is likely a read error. CDR3 in amino acids: CASSPRDRMNTEAFS. The CDR3 bases are TGCGCCAGCAGCCCTCGTGACAGAATGAACACTGAAGCTTTCTCT. J is TRBJ1-1 and V is TRBV4-1; maybe TRBD1 (5 bases). V lost 4 bases, J lost 0 bases, and 12 bases lay in between. This CDR3 region has 15 residues. The germline V gene encodes CDR1 MGHRA and CDR2 YSYEKL.

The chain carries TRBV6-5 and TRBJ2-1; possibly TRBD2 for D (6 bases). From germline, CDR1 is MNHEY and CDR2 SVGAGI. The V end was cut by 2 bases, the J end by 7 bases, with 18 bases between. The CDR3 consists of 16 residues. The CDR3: CASSYIAASRGNEQFF. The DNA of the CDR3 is TGTGCCAGCAGTTACATAGCCGCCTCCCGGGGGAATGAGCAGTTCTTC.

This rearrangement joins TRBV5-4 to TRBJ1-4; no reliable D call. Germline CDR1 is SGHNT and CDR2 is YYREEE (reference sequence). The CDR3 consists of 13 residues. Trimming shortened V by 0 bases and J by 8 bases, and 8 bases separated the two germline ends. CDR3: CASSLVGEEKLFF. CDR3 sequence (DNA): TGTGCCAGCAGCTTGGTCGGGGAAGAAAAACTGTTTTTT.

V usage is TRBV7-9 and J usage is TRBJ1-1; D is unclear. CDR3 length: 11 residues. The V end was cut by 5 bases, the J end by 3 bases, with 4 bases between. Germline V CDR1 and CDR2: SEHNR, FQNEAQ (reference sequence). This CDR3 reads CASSKYTEAFF. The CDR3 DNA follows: TGTGCCAGCAGCAAATACACTGAAGCTTTCTTT. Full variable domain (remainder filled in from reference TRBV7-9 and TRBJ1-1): DTGVSQNPRHKITKRGQNVTFRCDPISEHNRLYWYRQTLGQGPEFLTYFQNEAQLEKSRLLSDRFSAERPKGSFSTLEIQRTEQGDSAMYLCASSKYTEAFFGQGTRLTVV.